The 29 T cell receptor beta chains presented below share a single source sample, sequenced in a study of cytomegalovirus exposure and HLA in healthy donors (dated by TCRdb to the late 2010s). Receptor libraries were prepared by the immunoSEQ multiplex PCR assay. A mixture of 60 forward primers for TCR Vbeta segments and 13 reverse primers for TCR Jbeta segments was used in the multiplex PCR. What TCRdb holds here is the immuneACCESS table cut down to in-frame rearrangements. Part of the clones is not present; checked against another copy, under half of the missing clones reflect an unresolved V gene, and the others are unexplained. Within this sample are about 120,000 clones, with roughly four fifths of them counted one time only. The ten largest clonotypes hold 2.9% of the sample. The sequencing input was PBMCs. The origin of the receptors is a woman between 40 and 55 years old in good health and CMV-seropositive.

The J gene is TRBJ2-7, the V gene TRBV21-1; TRBD2 is the table's D call and was not checked against the DNA. TRBV21-1 is annotated as a pseudogene. The CDR3 has 12 amino acids. The CDR3 DNA sequence: TGTGCCAGCAGCTCCTTGGAGGGGGAGCAGTACTTC. Protein: CASSSLEGEQYF.

V usage is TRBV27 and J usage is TRBJ1-2; maybe TRBD1 (6 bases). CDR3 length: 14 amino acids. The V end was cut by 6 bases, the J end by 4 bases, with 15 bases between. CDR1 is MNHEY, CDR2 SMNVEV, per germline (reference sequence). This CDR3 is CASSDLRGSYGYTF. The DNA of the CDR3 is TGTGCCAGCAGCGACCTCAGGGGCTCCTATGGCTACACCTTC.

V is TRBV25-1 and J is TRBJ2-7; 9 nucleotides line up with TRBD2. V lost 2 bases to trimming and J lost 7 bases; unmatched junction nucleotides: 9. Germline CDR1 and CDR2: MGHDK and SYGVNS. The CDR3 loop spans 15 amino acids. The CDR3 is CASSEQNSGRGEQYF. For the CDR3, the DNA is TGTGCCAGCAGTGAACAGAATAGCGGGAGAGGAGAGCAGTACTTC.

The chain couples TRBV30 to TRBJ1-1; TRBD1 matches 9 bases. Germline assignment: CDR1 GTSNPN and CDR2 SVGIG (reference sequence). The CDR3 runs 14 residues. The ends lost 3 bases at V and 1 base at J; junction bases unmatched: 3. CDR3 region: CAWRGQGRNTEAFF. The CDR3 DNA reads as TGTGCCTGGAGGGGACAGGGTAGGAACACTGAAGCTTTCTTT.

The chain has TRBV4-3 and TRBJ2-2, with D possibly TRBD2 on 6 matching bases. Trimming stripped 1 base from V and 4 bases from J, with 25 bases between. There are 20 residues in the CDR3. Germline V gene lookup returns CDR1 LGHNA and CDR2 YSLEER. CDR3 DNA: TGCGCCAGCAGCCAAGTCAGACGTCTCAACGGGCTAGCGTTCACCGGGGAGCTGTTTTTT. It codes for CASSQVRRLNGLAFTGELFF.

This clone was seen a single time. The CDR3 DNA follows: TGTGCCAGCTCACCGGGACTTATCAACACCGGGGAGCTGTTTTTT. This translates into CASSPGLINTGELFF. The chain has TRBV18 and TRBJ2-2; a possible D gene is TRBD2 (6 bases). Germline CDR1 reads KGHSH; CDR2 reads LQKENI. V dropped 3 bases and J dropped 2 bases, with 10 bases sitting between them. The CDR3 contains 15 residues. Complete variable domain (other parts from reference TRBV18 and TRBJ2-2): NAGVMQNPRHLVRRRGQEARLRCSPMKGHSHVYWYRQLPEEGLKFMVYLQKENIIDESGMPKERFSAEFPKEGPSILRIQQVVRGDSAAYFCASSPGLINTGELFFGEGSRLTVL.

The chain has TRBV5-6 and TRBJ2-5, with 11 bases aligning to TRBD2. After removal of 4 bases from V and 5 bases from J, the junction contained 19 bases not matched to a gene. The CDR3 extends over 19 amino acids. The germline gives CDR1 SGHDT, CDR2 YYEEEE. CDR3 bases: TGTGCCAGCAGCCATTGGGGGGGCCTAGCGGGAGGATTTGCGGAGACCCAGTACTTC. Amino acid sequence: CASSHWGGLAGGFAETQYF.

The chain joins TRBV29-1 to TRBJ2-7; no firm D call. Germline V gives CDR1 SQVTM, CDR2 ANQGSEA. V was cut by 2 bases and J by 3 bases, with 5 bases left in between. The CDR3 loop spans 11 amino acids. CDR3 bases: TGCAGCGTTGAACAGCGCTACGAGCAGTACTTC. As protein: CSVEQRYEQYF.

The genes are TRBV5-5 and TRBJ2-7; the D gene is possibly TRBD1 (6 bases). Trimming left V 6 bases short and J 0 bases short, with 13 bases between. The CDR3 totals 14 residues. Germline V gives CDR1 SGHKS, CDR2 YYEKEE (reference sequence). CDR3: CASTLQGSSYEQYF. The CDR3 DNA is TGTGCCAGCACCCTACAGGGCAGCTCCTACGAGCAGTACTTC.

The V gene is TRBV5-6, the J gene TRBJ1-2; possible D gene TRBD1, 6 bases. The germline V and J ends were trimmed by 5 bases and 3 bases, with 20 bases remaining between them. CDR3 length: 16 residues. Germline V lookup: CDR1 SGHDT, CDR2 YYEEEE. CDR3 residues: CASRNARVGADYGYTF. The CDR3 DNA reads as TGTGCCAGCAGGAACGCGCGAGTGGGGGCTGACTATGGCTACACCTTC.

This clone was recorded once. This chain joins TRBV6-5 and TRBJ1-5; no clear D gene. Germline CDR1 reads MNHEY; CDR2 reads SVGAGI. The V gene lost 4 bases and the J gene lost 5 bases, with 15 bases spanning the gap. CDR3 size: 15 residues. The CDR3 loop is CASSFPGSQYQPQHF. In DNA, the CDR3 is TGTGCCAGCAGTTTCCCGGGAAGCCAGTATCAGCCCCAGCATTTT.

The chain recombines TRBV25-1 with TRBJ2-7; 10 positions agree with TRBD2. V trimming: 3 bases; J trimming: 5 bases; junction bases outside the gene matches: 10. The CDR3 is 16 residues long. CDR1 and CDR2 from the germline V gene are MGHDK and SYGVNS. Here the CDR3 DNA reads TGTGCCAGCAGTGACGGATTAGCGGGAGGTTGGGACGAGCAGTACTTC. Protein product: CASSDGLAGGWDEQYF.

The chain has TRBV5-6 and TRBJ1-1; D is undetermined. Trimming shortened V by 0 bases and J by 11 bases, and 8 bases separated the two germline ends. The germline CDR1 and CDR2 sequences are SGHDT and YYEEEE. This CDR3 region has 11 residues. CDR3 region: CASSLAGEAFF. The DNA of the CDR3 is TGTGCCAGCAGCTTGGCTGGGGAGGCTTTCTTT.

The DNA for the CDR3 is TGTGCCAGCAGTTACTCGTCTAGCGGGAGTGATGAGCAGTTCTTC. Protein product: CASSYSSSGSDEQFF. The chain uses TRBV6-5 and TRBJ2-1; 10 positions agree with TRBD2. The CDR3 has 15 residues. Germline trimming cut 0 bases from V and 8 bases from J; bases unmatched to any gene: 4. The germline CDR1 and CDR2 sequences are MNHEY and SVGAGI.

The rearrangement links TRBV30 to TRBJ1-5; D is possibly TRBD1 (6 bases). V was cut by 0 bases and J by 9 bases, with 27 bases left in between. Germline values: CDR1 GTSNPN, CDR2 SVGIG (reference sequence). The CDR3 consists of 18 residues. The chain's CDR3 is CAWSVQGVGGQGFRPQHF. CDR3 sequence (DNA): TGTGCCTGGAGTGTACAGGGAGTAGGGGGACAAGGATTTCGGCCCCAGCATTTT.

The chain joins TRBV9 to TRBJ1-5, with a tentative D call TRBD1 (5 bases). Trimming left V 2 bases short and J 4 bases short, with 13 bases between. Germline CDR1 and CDR2: SGDLS and YYNGEE. This CDR3 has 15 residues. DNA for the CDR3: TGTGCCAGCAGCGTGCTAGGGGAAGCGAATCAGCCCCAGCATTTT. It yields the protein CASSVLGEANQPQHF. The complete variable domain, with remaining parts taken from reference TRBV9 and TRBJ1-5, reads DSGVTQTPKHLITATGQRVTLRCSPRSGDLSVYWYQQSLDQGLQFLIQYYNGEERAKGNILERFSAQQFPDLHSELNLSSLELGDSALYFCASSVLGEANQPQHFGDGTRLSIL.

The CDR3 here is CATKLGQNEKLFF. The CDR3 DNA is TGTGCCACCAAATTGGGGCAGAATGAAAAACTGTTTTTT. The chain uses TRBV18 and TRBJ1-4; D is possibly TRBD1 (5 bases). CDR1 KGHSH and CDR2 LQKENI come from the germline V gene. This CDR3 has 13 residues. V lost 10 bases to trimming and J lost 5 bases, with 14 bases between them.

V is TRBV5-1 and J is TRBJ2-1; 9 nucleotides agree with TRBD1. The germline V gene has CDR1 SGHRS and CDR2 YFSETQ. The J segment lost 6 bases and the V segment lost 2 bases, leaving 9 bases of the junction unmatched. CDR3 length: 16 amino acids. In nucleotides, the CDR3 is TGCGCCAGCAGCTTTGATTCCCGGACAGGGGTCAATGAGCAGTTCTTC. Translation: CASSFDSRTGVNEQFF.

The chain carries TRBV27 and TRBJ2-3, with D possibly matching TRBD2 (5 bases). V was pared by 2 bases and J by 4 bases, with 7 bases between. Germline V lookup: CDR1 MNHEY, CDR2 SMNVEV (reference sequence). The CDR3 spans 13 residues. The chain's CDR3 is CASSLEGSDTQYF. The DNA of the CDR3 is TGTGCCAGCAGTTTAGAGGGATCAGATACGCAGTATTTT.

The genes are TRBV4-2 and TRBJ2-1; D gene unclear. The V end lost 4 bases, the J end lost 6 bases, and 4 bases lay between the germline ends. Germline V gene data show CDR1 as LGHNA and CDR2 as YNFKEQ. The CDR3 is 11 amino acids. CDR3 DNA: TGTGCCAGCAGCCTGGCCAATGAGCAGTTCTTC. It yields the protein CASSLANEQFF.

V is TRBV11-1 and J is TRBJ2-3, with 9 bases aligning to TRBD2. The CDR3 runs 17 residues. V lost 2 bases, J lost 3 bases, and 9 bases stayed unmatched. The germline V gene encodes CDR1 SGHAT and CDR2 FQDESV (reference sequence). As DNA, the CDR3 is TGTGCCAGCAGCTTACCCTTAGCGGGAGTAGGGACAGATACGCAGTATTTT. Its translation is CASSLPLAGVGTDTQYF.

This chain connects TRBV5-1 to TRBJ2-1; D remains ambiguous. This CDR3 has 14 amino acids. CDR1 and CDR2 from the germline V gene are SGHRS and YFSETQ. The V end lost 0 bases, the J end lost 2 bases, and 6 bases lay between the germline ends. CDR3 bases: TGCGCCAGCAGCTTGGATGGAGCCTACAATGAGCAGTTCTTC. This translates into CASSLDGAYNEQFF.

This chain connects TRBV30 to TRBJ1-4, with a tentative D call TRBD1 (5 bases). Trimming pared 3 bases from V and 4 bases from J, leaving 12 bases between. Germline V gene lookup returns CDR1 GTSNPN and CDR2 SVGIG (reference sequence). The CDR3 is 14 amino acids. CDR3 in DNA: TGTGCCTGGAGGGCTGGGGGGGGTAATGAAAAACTGTTTTTT. Amino acid sequence: CAWRAGGGNEKLFF.

V is TRBV4-3 and J is TRBJ2-7, with 8 bases that match TRBD2. From germline, CDR1 is LGHNA and CDR2 YSLEER. The junction had 4 bases not matched to a gene; V was cut back by 1 base and J by 2 bases. The CDR3 consists of 15 residues. The CDR3 region is CASSQGTGGAYEQYF. As DNA, the CDR3 is TGCGCCAGCAGCCAAGGAACGGGAGGGGCCTACGAGCAGTACTTC.

This chain connects TRBV6-5 to TRBJ2-7; tentatively, D is TRBD2 (5 bases). Trimming shortened V by 4 bases and J by 4 bases, and 11 bases separated the two germline ends. The CDR3 is made up of 13 amino acids. Looked up from germline, CDR1 is MNHEY and CDR2 is SVGAGI. Here the CDR3 DNA reads TGTGCCAGCAGTTTAAACGGAGGATACGAGCAGTACTTC. Its protein is CASSLNGGYEQYF.

The CDR3 is CASTPGGAGGDPYEQYF. The CDR3 DNA reads TGTGCCAGCACCCCCGGGGGAGCGGGAGGCGATCCCTACGAGCAGTACTTC. This chain connects TRBV11-2 to TRBJ2-7; 9 nucleotides match TRBD2. The CDR3 has 17 amino acids. V shed 7 bases and J 2 bases; nucleotides not matched to a gene: 15. The germline V gene has CDR1 SGHAT and CDR2 FQNNGV.

The gene calls are TRBV5-1 and TRBJ1-2, with TRBD1 matching 10 bases. The trim removed 6 bases at V and 3 bases at J, leaving 5 bases unmatched. Germline assignment: CDR1 SGHRS and CDR2 YFSETQ. This CDR3 has 14 amino acids. CDR3 coding DNA: TGCGCCAGCAAGACAGGGGGCTTTGACTATGGCTACACCTTC. Encoded protein: CASKTGGFDYGYTF.

The genes are TRBV4-3 and TRBJ1-2; D remains ambiguous. Germline CDR1 reads LGHNA; CDR2 reads YSLEER. Trimming pared 0 bases from V and 6 bases from J, leaving 11 bases between. The CDR3 is 14 residues long. This chain's CDR3 is CASSQDYTENGYTF. The CDR3 DNA follows: TGCGCCAGCAGCCAAGATTATACGGAGAATGGCTACACCTTC.

The genes are TRBV14 and TRBJ2-7; TRBD1 is a possible D gene (6 bases). Trimming shortened V by 3 bases and J by 3 bases, and 6 bases separated the two germline ends. Germline lookup yields CDR1 SGHDN and CDR2 FVKESK. The CDR3 runs 12 residues. The CDR3 spells CASSQGHYEQYF. The CDR3 coding sequence is TGTGCCAGCAGCCAGGGACACTACGAGCAGTACTTC. The variable domain in full, with the rest retrieved from reference TRBV14 and TRBJ2-7, is EAGVTQFPSHSVIEKGQTVTLRCDPISGHDNLYWYRRVMGKEIKFLLHFVKESKQDESGMPNNRFLAERTGGTYSTLKVQPAELEDSGVYFCASSQGHYEQYFGPGTRLTVT.